This TCR beta chain appears in the sequencing data of a study of CD8 T cells in ankylosing spondylitis. In its sample, this clonotype was seen many times. Trimming took off 3 bases at V and 2 bases at J, with 11 bases between the two ends. The CDR3 length is 14 residues. From the 5' RACE reads, TCRdb called clonotypes with MiXCR, one entry per CDR3 protein. The sample has some 200,000 distinct CDR3 sequences, around 25% seen once. The sequence came from a male donor with ankylosing spondylitis or in good health (not recorded which). J is TRBJ2-7 and V is TRBV12-3 or TRBV12-4; tentative D call: TRBD2 (5 bases). Source material: blood, either unsorted or a sorted T cell fraction (not recorded which). Here the CDR3 reads CASSFRTSPYEQYF. CDR3 DNA sequence: TGTGCCAGCAGTTTCCGGACTTCTCCCTACGAGCAGTACTTC.